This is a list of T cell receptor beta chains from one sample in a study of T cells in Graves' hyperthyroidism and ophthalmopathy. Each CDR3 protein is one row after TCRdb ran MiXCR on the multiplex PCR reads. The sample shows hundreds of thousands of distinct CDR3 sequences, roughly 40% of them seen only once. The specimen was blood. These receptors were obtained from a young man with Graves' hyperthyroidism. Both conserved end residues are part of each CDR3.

CDR3 protein: CASSSHGQDYEQYF
J gene: TRBJ2-7
V gene: TRBV7-8

CDR3 protein: CAIAEGSANYGYTF
J gene: TRBJ1-2
V gene: TRBV10-3

CDR3 protein: CASHAEPEAFF
J gene: TRBJ1-1
V gene: TRBV6-5

CDR3 protein: CASSRGQVEGEQYF
J gene: TRBJ2-7
V gene: TRBV5-1

CDR3 protein: CASSPGTGTGELFF
J gene: TRBJ2-2
V gene: TRBV12-3/TRBV12-4

CDR3 protein: CASRDPGGRDSGELFF
J gene: TRBJ2-2
V gene: TRBV7-3

CDR3 protein: CASYGGSGGYTF
J gene: TRBJ1-2
V gene: TRBV2

CDR3 protein: CSASARRWQPQHF
J gene: TRBJ1-5
V gene: TRBV20-1

CDR3 protein: CASTRPTGTNTEAFF
J gene: TRBJ1-1
V gene: TRBV19

CDR3 protein: CASARGNTEAFF
J gene: TRBJ1-1
V gene: TRBV2

CDR3 protein: CASSLVWDTATNEKLFF
J gene: TRBJ1-4
V gene: TRBV7-9

CDR3 protein: CASESGTGELFF
J gene: TRBJ2-2
V gene: TRBV12-3/TRBV12-4

CDR3 protein: CASSEVTVNSNQPQHF
J gene: TRBJ1-5
V gene: TRBV2

CDR3 protein: CASSIVTGRGGYTF
J gene: TRBJ1-2
V gene: TRBV19

CDR3 protein: CASSGGDSNQPQHF
J gene: TRBJ1-5
V gene: TRBV9

CDR3 protein: CASSEGLSYTEAFF
J gene: TRBJ1-1
V gene: TRBV9

CDR3 protein: CASTPRTGNFYGYTF
J gene: TRBJ1-2
V gene: TRBV12-3/TRBV12-4

CDR3 protein: CASSWRQGVVGYTF
J gene: TRBJ1-2
V gene: TRBV7-3

CDR3 protein: CAISESEAGGPAGELFF
J gene: TRBJ2-2
V gene: TRBV10-3

CDR3 protein: CATQLGGETQYF
J gene: TRBJ2-5
V gene: TRBV12-3/TRBV12-4

CDR3 protein: CASTVTGLGEQYF
J gene: TRBJ2-7
V gene: TRBV6-5

CDR3 protein: CATSRDAGEGGNTIYF
J gene: TRBJ1-3
V gene: TRBV15

CDR3 protein: CASRGHSESYEQYF
J gene: TRBJ2-7
V gene: TRBV6-1

CDR3 protein: CASSTRLDWGQNQETQYF
J gene: TRBJ2-5
V gene: TRBV7-9

CDR3 protein: CAISEGTPRTGELFF
J gene: TRBJ2-2
V gene: TRBV10-3

CDR3 protein: CSASLGPQHF
J gene: TRBJ1-5
V gene: TRBV20-1

CDR3 protein: CASSRRSLRETQYF
J gene: TRBJ2-5
V gene: TRBV7-9

CDR3 protein: CASSLGGDRTEKLFF
J gene: TRBJ1-4
V gene: TRBV5-1

CDR3 protein: CATLTGPNTEAFF
J gene: TRBJ1-1
V gene: TRBV10-3

CDR3 protein: CSSLLGNRAHHEQYF
J gene: TRBJ2-7
V gene: TRBV29-1

CDR3 protein: CASSGVGGSVYEQYF
J gene: TRBJ2-7
V gene: TRBV2

CDR3 protein: CAISEGPGIEAFF
J gene: TRBJ1-1
V gene: TRBV10-3

CDR3 protein: CATSRERKQGGDTEAFF
J gene: TRBJ1-1
V gene: TRBV15

CDR3 protein: CASSLSRVHSGNTIYF
J gene: TRBJ1-3
V gene: TRBV9

CDR3 protein: CSAPREGRSTDTQYF
J gene: TRBJ2-3
V gene: TRBV20-1

CDR3 protein: CASSLPWISARGETQYF
J gene: TRBJ2-5
V gene: TRBV25-1

CDR3 protein: CASSQEGTAHQPQHF
J gene: TRBJ1-5
V gene: TRBV4-2

CDR3 protein: CSVRTAPNSPLHF
J gene: TRBJ1-6
V gene: TRBV29-1

CDR3 protein: CASSLGLGSFYEQYF
J gene: TRBJ2-7
V gene: TRBV7-8

CDR3 protein: CASREGVPDTIYF
J gene: TRBJ1-3
V gene: TRBV12-3/TRBV12-4

CDR3 protein: CASSQETGFGYTF
J gene: TRBJ1-2
V gene: TRBV4-2

CDR3 protein: CATSRDLGRGYEQYF
J gene: TRBJ2-7
V gene: TRBV15

CDR3 protein: CASSWREGNQETQYF
J gene: TRBJ2-5
V gene: TRBV7-9

CDR3 protein: CPSSAVGTSSEQYF
J gene: TRBJ2-7
V gene: TRBV9

CDR3 protein: CATGTGGLGYTF
J gene: TRBJ1-2
V gene: TRBV10-3

CDR3 protein: CATSLNVGAVETQYF
J gene: TRBJ2-5
V gene: TRBV6-2/TRBV6-3

CDR3 protein: CASSQAGYTGELFF
J gene: TRBJ2-2
V gene: TRBV14

CDR3 protein: CASSFLSGGLGTQYF
J gene: TRBJ2-5
V gene: TRBV7-8

CDR3 protein: CSASSGPYGYTF
J gene: TRBJ1-2
V gene: TRBV20-1

CDR3 protein: CASSFSGQQDPGELFF
J gene: TRBJ2-2
V gene: TRBV5-1

CDR3 protein: CASSLYGDPYYGYTF
J gene: TRBJ1-2
V gene: TRBV7-9

CDR3 protein: CASSLQKDRVVHEQYF
J gene: TRBJ2-7
V gene: TRBV7-6

CDR3 protein: CSVAWGTGELFF
J gene: TRBJ2-2
V gene: TRBV29-1

CDR3 protein: CSARGTFDRAEETQYF
J gene: TRBJ2-5
V gene: TRBV20-1

CDR3 protein: CASSPPQGATEAFF
J gene: TRBJ1-1
V gene: TRBV7-9

CDR3 protein: CASSEQGSGNTIYF
J gene: TRBJ1-3
V gene: TRBV2

CDR3 protein: CALTAGYEQYF
J gene: TRBJ2-7
V gene: TRBV25-1